What follows describes a single T cell receptor beta chain. Trimming at V came to 5 bases and at J to 11 bases, leaving 11 bases not matched to a gene. The germline gives CDR1 SEHNR, CDR2 FQNEAQ (reference sequence). This CDR3 has 13 amino acids. These data originate in a study of blood T cell repertoires in COVID-19. Study at large: The samples span acute and convalescent COVID-19 from the United States, Italy and Spain. The cDNA or gDNA used as material had been derived from T cells, B-cell-depleted T cells, or PBMCs.

As handled by the study authors: Nucleated cell counts were estimated from reference gene primer amplification. TCRdb keeps only in-frame clones here, not all; method: immunoSEQ multiplex PCR. That table furnishes V, J and clone size, whereas the DNA furnished D and trimming. The table records roughly 90,000 clones, about four fifths of them present only once. Sequencing was performed on peripheral blood. The sequence came from a woman aged 65 to 85 with acute or convalescent COVID-19. This chain joins TRBV7-9 and TRBJ1-1, with 7 bases that match TRBD1. The CDR3 loop is CASSSRGANNAFF. The CDR3 DNA reads TGTGCCAGCAGCAGCAGGGGGGCTAATAACGCTTTCTTT.